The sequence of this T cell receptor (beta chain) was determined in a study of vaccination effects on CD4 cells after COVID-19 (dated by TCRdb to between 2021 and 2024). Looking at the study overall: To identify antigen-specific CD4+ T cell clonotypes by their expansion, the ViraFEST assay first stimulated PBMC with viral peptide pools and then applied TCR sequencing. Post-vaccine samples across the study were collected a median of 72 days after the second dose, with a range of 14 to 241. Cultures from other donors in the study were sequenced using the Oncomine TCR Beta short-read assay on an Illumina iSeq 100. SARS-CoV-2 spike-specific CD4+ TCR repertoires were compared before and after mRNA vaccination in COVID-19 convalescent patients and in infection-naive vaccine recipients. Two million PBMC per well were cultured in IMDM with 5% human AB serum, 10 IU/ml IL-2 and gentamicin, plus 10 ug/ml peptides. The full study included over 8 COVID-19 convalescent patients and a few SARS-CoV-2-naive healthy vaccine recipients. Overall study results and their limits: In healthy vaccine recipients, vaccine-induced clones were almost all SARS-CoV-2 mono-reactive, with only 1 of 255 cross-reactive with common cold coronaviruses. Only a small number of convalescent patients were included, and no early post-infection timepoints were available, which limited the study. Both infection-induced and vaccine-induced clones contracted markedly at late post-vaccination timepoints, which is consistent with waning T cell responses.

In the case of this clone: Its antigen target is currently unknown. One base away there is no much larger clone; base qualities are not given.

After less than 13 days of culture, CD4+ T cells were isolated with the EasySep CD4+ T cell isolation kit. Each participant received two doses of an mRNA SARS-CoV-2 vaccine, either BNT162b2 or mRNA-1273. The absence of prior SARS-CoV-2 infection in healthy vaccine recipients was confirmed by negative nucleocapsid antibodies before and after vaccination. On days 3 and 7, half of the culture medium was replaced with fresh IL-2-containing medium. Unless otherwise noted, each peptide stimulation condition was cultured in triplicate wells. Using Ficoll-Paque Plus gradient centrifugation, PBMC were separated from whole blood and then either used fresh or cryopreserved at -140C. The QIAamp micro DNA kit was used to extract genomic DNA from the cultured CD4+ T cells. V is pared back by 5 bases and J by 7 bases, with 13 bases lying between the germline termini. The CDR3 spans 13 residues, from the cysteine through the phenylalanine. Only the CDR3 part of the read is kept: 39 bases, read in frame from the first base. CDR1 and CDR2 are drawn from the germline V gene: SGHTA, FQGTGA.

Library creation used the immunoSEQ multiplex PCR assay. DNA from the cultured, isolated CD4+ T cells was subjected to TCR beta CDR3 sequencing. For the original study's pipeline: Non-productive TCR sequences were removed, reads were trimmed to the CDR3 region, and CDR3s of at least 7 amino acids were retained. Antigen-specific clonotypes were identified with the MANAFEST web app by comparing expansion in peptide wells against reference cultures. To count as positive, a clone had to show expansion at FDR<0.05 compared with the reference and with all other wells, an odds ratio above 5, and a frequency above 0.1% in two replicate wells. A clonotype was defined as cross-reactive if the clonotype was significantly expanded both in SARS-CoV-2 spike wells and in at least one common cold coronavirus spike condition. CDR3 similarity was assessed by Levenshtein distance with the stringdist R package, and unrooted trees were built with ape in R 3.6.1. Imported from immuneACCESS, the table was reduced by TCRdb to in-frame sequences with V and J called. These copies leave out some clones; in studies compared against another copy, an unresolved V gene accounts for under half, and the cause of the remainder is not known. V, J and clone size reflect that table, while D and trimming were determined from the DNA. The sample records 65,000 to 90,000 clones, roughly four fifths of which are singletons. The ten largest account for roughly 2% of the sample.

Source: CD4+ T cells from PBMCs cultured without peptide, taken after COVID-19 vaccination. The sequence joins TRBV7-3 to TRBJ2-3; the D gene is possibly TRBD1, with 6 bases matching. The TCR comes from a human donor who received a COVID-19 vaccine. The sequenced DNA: TGTGCCAGCAGCCCGTCAGGGGCCTATACGCAGTATTTT. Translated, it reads CASSPSGAYTQYF.